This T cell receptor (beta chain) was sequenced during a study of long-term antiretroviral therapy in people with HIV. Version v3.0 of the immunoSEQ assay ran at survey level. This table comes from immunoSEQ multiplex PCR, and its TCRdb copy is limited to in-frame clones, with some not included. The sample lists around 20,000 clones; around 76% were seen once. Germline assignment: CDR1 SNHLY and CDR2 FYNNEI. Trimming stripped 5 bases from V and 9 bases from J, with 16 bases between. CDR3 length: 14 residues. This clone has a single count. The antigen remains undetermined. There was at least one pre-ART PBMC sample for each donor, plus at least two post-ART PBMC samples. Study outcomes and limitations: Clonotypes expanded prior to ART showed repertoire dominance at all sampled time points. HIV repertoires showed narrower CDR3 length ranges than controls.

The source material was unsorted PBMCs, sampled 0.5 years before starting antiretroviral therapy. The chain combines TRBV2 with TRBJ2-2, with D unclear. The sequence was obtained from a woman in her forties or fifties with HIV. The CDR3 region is CASSTTLGGRELFF. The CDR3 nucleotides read TGTGCCAGCAGTACTACATTGGGCGGCAGGGAGCTGTTTTTT.